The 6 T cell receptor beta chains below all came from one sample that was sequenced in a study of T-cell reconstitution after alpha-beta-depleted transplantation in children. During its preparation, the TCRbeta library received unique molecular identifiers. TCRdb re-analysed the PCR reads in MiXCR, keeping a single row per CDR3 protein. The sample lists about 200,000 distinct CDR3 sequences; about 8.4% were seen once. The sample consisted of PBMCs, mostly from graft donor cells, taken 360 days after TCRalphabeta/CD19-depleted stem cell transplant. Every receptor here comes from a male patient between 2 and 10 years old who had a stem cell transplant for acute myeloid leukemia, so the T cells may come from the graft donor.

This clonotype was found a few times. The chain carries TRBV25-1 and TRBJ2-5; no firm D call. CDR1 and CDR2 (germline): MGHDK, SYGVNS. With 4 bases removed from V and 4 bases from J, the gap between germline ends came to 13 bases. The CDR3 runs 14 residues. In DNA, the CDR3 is TGTGCCAGCAGTGGGACCAACCGACGAGAGACCCAGTACTTC. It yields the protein CASSGTNRRETQYF.

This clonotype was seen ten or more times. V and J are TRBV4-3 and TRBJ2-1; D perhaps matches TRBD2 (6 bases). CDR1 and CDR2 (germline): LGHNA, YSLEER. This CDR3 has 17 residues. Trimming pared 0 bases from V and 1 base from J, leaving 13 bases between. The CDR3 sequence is CASSQDEVAVSYNEQFF. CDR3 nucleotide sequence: TGCGCCAGCAGCCAAGATGAGGTAGCGGTATCCTACAATGAGCAGTTCTTC.

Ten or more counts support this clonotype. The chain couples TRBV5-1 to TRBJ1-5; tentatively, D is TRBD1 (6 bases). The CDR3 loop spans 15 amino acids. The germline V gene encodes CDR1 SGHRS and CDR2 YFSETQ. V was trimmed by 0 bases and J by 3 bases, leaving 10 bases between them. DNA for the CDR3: TGCGCCAGCAGCTTGGGTCGGGGGGCCAATCAGCCCCAGCATTTT. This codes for CASSLGRGANQPQHF.

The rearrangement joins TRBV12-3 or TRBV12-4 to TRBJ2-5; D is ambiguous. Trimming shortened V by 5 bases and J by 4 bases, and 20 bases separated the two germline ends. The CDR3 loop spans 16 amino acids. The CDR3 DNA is TGTGCCAGCAGTGACGGTCCGGGCGGAGTTGGAGAGACCCAGTACTTC. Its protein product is CASSDGPGGVGETQYF.

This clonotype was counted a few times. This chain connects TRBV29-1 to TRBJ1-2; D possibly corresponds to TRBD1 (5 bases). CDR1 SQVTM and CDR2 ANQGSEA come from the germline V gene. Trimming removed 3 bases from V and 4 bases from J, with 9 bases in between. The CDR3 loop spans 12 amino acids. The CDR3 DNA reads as TGCAGCGTTGATATGACAGTCTATGGCTACACCTTC. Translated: CSVDMTVYGYTF.

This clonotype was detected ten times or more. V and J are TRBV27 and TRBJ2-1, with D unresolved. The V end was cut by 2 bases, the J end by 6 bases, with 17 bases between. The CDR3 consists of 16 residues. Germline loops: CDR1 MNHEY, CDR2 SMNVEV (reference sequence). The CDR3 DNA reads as TGTGCCAGCAGTTTACTGGATTGGCGGAGTGGCAATGAGCAGTTCTTC. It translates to CASSLLDWRSGNEQFF.